One and the same sample provided the 24 T cell receptor beta chains below, sequenced in a study of T cell changes during pregnancy in multiple sclerosis. Clones were sequenced by immunoSEQ multiplex PCR, and TCRdb holds only the in-frame ones, with some missing. The sample holds over 55,000 clones, 85% to 95% seen once. The sequenced sample was CD8+ T cells from peripheral blood mononuclear cells, obtained in the third trimester of pregnancy. These receptors all come from a female donor in good health, enrolled as a control in a pregnancy study.

The chain recombines TRBV9 with TRBJ2-3, with 12 positions matching TRBD2. V trimming: 3 bases; J trimming: 5 bases; junction bases outside the gene matches: 10. The CDR3 extends over 17 amino acids. CDR1 is SGDLS, CDR2 YYNGEE, per germline. The CDR3 loop reads CASSGVSSGGAGDTQYF. The CDR3 nucleotides are TGTGCCAGCAGCGGAGTGTCTAGCGGGGGGGCGGGAGATACGCAGTATTTT. Drawing the rest from reference TRBV9 and TRBJ2-3, the complete variable domain is DSGVTQTPKHLITATGQRVTLRCSPRSGDLSVYWYQQSLDQGLQFLIQYYNGEERAKGNILERFSAQQFPDLHSELNLSSLELGDSALYFCASSGVSSGGAGDTQYFGPGTRLTVL.

J is TRBJ2-1 and V is TRBV18; 7 bases map to TRBD2. Germline lookup yields CDR1 KGHSH and CDR2 LQKENI. J was trimmed by 1 base and V by 0 bases; bases with no gene match: 0. This CDR3 spans 15 amino acids. CDR3 coding DNA: TGTGCCAGCTCACCACCGCGGGGGTCCTACAATGAGCAGTTCTTC. Translation gives CASSPPRGSYNEQFF.

This chain links TRBV12-5 with TRBJ1-5, with 7 bases identical to TRBD1. The V gene's germline CDR1 is LGHNT and CDR2 FRNRAP. The junction had 8 bases not matched to a gene; V was cut back by 3 bases and J by 0 bases. The CDR3 extends over 17 amino acids. This CDR3 reads CASGFYPDRDSNQPQHF. CDR3 nucleotide sequence: TGTGCTAGTGGTTTCTACCCAGACAGGGATAGCAATCAGCCCCAGCATTTT.

The chain uses TRBV2 and TRBJ1-1; D might be TRBD1 (6 bases). CDR1 is SNHLY, CDR2 FYNNEI, per germline. V shed 6 bases and J shed 3 bases, with 8 bases lying between them. The CDR3 sequence is 12 residues long. The CDR3 bases are TGTGCCAGCAGAAACAGGGACACTGAAGCTTTCTTT. It yields the protein CASRNRDTEAFF. The entire variable domain, with the rest obtained from reference TRBV2 and TRBJ1-1, is as follows: EPEVTQTPSHQVTQMGQEVILRCVPISNHLYFYWYRQILGQKVEFLVSFYNNEISEKSEIFDDQFSVERPDGSNFTLKIRSTKLEDSAMYFCASRNRDTEAFFGQGTRLTVV.

This chain links TRBV9 with TRBJ1-2, with 7 bases that match TRBD1. V trimming: 4 bases; J trimming: 6 bases; junction bases outside the gene matches: 6. CDR1 and CDR2 (germline): SGDLS, YYNGEE. CDR3 length: 13 amino acids. The CDR3 here is CASSPRQGDGYTF. The CDR3, as DNA: TGTGCCAGCAGCCCAAGACAGGGAGATGGCTACACCTTC.

V gene TRBV4-1 combines with J gene TRBJ1-5; D uncertain. In germline, CDR1 is MGHRA, CDR2 YSYEKL. Deletions cut 1 base from V and 8 bases from J, with 9 bases between. This CDR3 has 13 residues. CDR3 protein: CASSQGSDKPQHF. CDR3 sequence (DNA): TGCGCCAGCAGCCAAGGCTCTGACAAGCCCCAGCATTTT.

This sequence joins TRBV11-2 and TRBJ2-1; possible D gene TRBD2, 6 bases. The CDR3 length is 15 residues. The germline CDR1 and CDR2 sequences are SGHAT and FQNNGV. V lost 0 bases and J lost 0, with 6 bases in between. This CDR3 is CASSLDGGSYNEQFF. The CDR3 nucleotides are TGTGCCAGCAGCTTAGACGGGGGCTCCTACAATGAGCAGTTCTTC.

This chain uses TRBV6-5 with TRBJ1-1; D might be TRBD1 (6 bases). CDR1 is MNHEY and CDR2 is SVGAGI in the germline V gene. V dropped 0 bases and J dropped 4 bases, with 15 bases sitting between them. This CDR3 spans 16 amino acids. As DNA, the CDR3 is TGTGCCAGCAGTTACTCGAGTACAGGGCTAAGCACTGAAGCTTTCTTT. Protein: CASSYSSTGLSTEAFF.

This rearrangement joins TRBV13 to TRBJ1-4; a weak D match, TRBD1 (6 bases). CDR1 is PRHDT and CDR2 is FYEKMQ in the germline V gene (reference sequence). The CDR3 is made up of 17 amino acids. V dropped 5 bases and J dropped 8 bases, with 24 bases sitting between them. CDR3 in DNA: TGTGCCAGCAGCCCTACCCTAATGTCAGCGAGGGGGGAAAAACTGTTTTTT. This sequence encodes CASSPTLMSARGEKLFF.

The chain is built from TRBV19 and TRBJ2-5, with 9 bases fitting TRBD2. Germline V CDR1 and CDR2: LNHDA, SQIVND (reference sequence). V dropped 1 base and J dropped 5; count of bases not matched to a gene: 11. The CDR3 loop spans 17 amino acids. CDR3 bases: TGTGCCAGTAGTATAGGACGGCTAGCGGGGATGTTGGAGACCCAGTACTTC. Residues: CASSIGRLAGMLETQYF.

The rearrangement joins TRBV27 to TRBJ1-2; 7 nucleotides match TRBD1. The length of the CDR3 is 15 residues. With 5 bases clipped from V and 0 bases from J, the junction kept 6 bases outside the gene matches. Per the germline V gene, CDR1 is MNHEY and CDR2 is SMNVEV (reference sequence). This chain's CDR3 is CASSIGTDPNYGYTF. Written as DNA, the CDR3 is TGTGCCAGCAGTATAGGGACAGATCCTAACTATGGCTACACCTTC.

The J gene is TRBJ1-3, the V gene TRBV5-6; no firm D call. Germline loops: CDR1 SGHDT, CDR2 YYEEEE. The V and J ends lost 0 bases and 4 bases respectively, with 8 bases between them. The CDR3 is 14 amino acids. The CDR3 sequence: CASSLGASGNTIYF. CDR3 sequence (DNA): TGTGCCAGCAGCTTGGGGGCTTCGGGAAACACCATATATTTT.

The rearrangement uses TRBV28 and TRBJ2-1; D gene unclear. Per germline, CDR1 MDHEN and CDR2 SYDVKM. With 6 bases removed from V and 6 bases from J, the gap between germline ends came to 6 bases. The CDR3 loop spans 11 amino acids. The DNA for the CDR3 is TGTGCCAGCAGCCTAGGCAATGAGCAGTTCTTC. It translates to CASSLGNEQFF. The variable domain in full, with the rest retrieved from reference TRBV28 and TRBJ2-1, is DVKVTQSSRYLVKRTGEKVFLECVQDMDHENMFWYRQDPGLGLRLIYFSYDVKMKEKGDIPEGYSVSREKKERFSLILESASTNQTSMYLCASSLGNEQFFGPGTRLTVL.

The J gene is TRBJ2-2, the V gene TRBV10-3, with D perhaps matching TRBD2 (6 bases). CDR1 is ENHRY, CDR2 SYGVKD, per germline. V lost 4 bases to trimming and J lost 6 bases, with 15 bases between them. The CDR3 totals 15 residues. The CDR3 DNA follows: TGTGCCATCAGTGCCCCTCTCGGGGAGGCCGGGGAGCTGTTTTTT. This sequence encodes CAISAPLGEAGELFF.

The chain couples TRBV11-2 to TRBJ2-7; TRBD1 matches 8 bases. Unmatched junction bases numbered 8, after V lost 5 bases and J lost 2 bases. Germline assignment: CDR1 SGHAT and CDR2 FQNNGV. The CDR3 is 15 amino acids. The CDR3 DNA sequence: TGTGCCAGCAGCGAAGGGACAGGTAGTCCCTACGAGCAGTACTTC. It yields the protein CASSEGTGSPYEQYF.

The chain links TRBV19 to TRBJ1-5; D is undetermined. V lost 4 bases and J lost 0, with 4 bases in between. CDR1 is LNHDA, CDR2 SQIVND, per germline (reference sequence). CDR3 length equals 13 residues. The CDR3 region is CASSTSSNQPQHF. CDR3 coding DNA: TGTGCCAGTAGTACGAGTAGCAATCAGCCCCAGCATTTT. Based on the CDR3 plus reference TRBV19 and TRBJ1-5, the full variable domain is DGGITQSPKYLFRKEGQNVTLSCEQNLNHDAMYWYRQDPGQGLRLIYYSQIVNDFQKGDIAEGYSVSREKKESFPLTVTSAQKNPTAFYLCASSTSSNQPQHFGDGTRLSIL.

The rearrangement joins TRBV30 to TRBJ1-4; TRBD1 aligns across 10 bases. Germline trimming cut 8 bases from V and 6 bases from J; bases unmatched to any gene: 9. Germline values: CDR1 GTSNPN, CDR2 SVGIG (reference sequence). CDR3 length equals 14 residues. The CDR3 here is CAGGPGQGYEKLFF. In nucleotides, the CDR3 is TGTGCCGGGGGACCGGGACAGGGGTATGAAAAACTGTTTTTT.

This rearrangement joins TRBV9 to TRBJ1-4; TRBD1 is a possible D gene (5 bases). The CDR3 loop spans 15 amino acids. Germline V gene lookup returns CDR1 SGDLS and CDR2 YYNGEE. The germline V and J ends were trimmed by 4 bases and 7 bases, with 17 bases remaining between them. CDR3: CASSLGSGRTEKLFF. Written as DNA, the CDR3 is TGTGCCAGCAGCCTGGGATCAGGGAGGACTGAAAAACTGTTTTTT. The whole variable domain, filled in from reference TRBV9 and TRBJ1-4, reads DSGVTQTPKHLITATGQRVTLRCSPRSGDLSVYWYQQSLDQGLQFLIQYYNGEERAKGNILERFSAQQFPDLHSELNLSSLELGDSALYFCASSLGSGRTEKLFFGSGTQLSVL.

The CDR3, as DNA: TGCGCCAGCAGCCCGACAGGGGGCAATCAGCCCCAGCATTTT. Amino acid sequence: CASSPTGGNQPQHF. The chain has TRBV4-3 and TRBJ1-5; 8 bases line up with TRBD1. Germline V gene data show CDR1 as LGHNA and CDR2 as YSLEER. With 4 bases clipped from V and 2 bases from J, the junction kept 1 base outside the gene matches. The CDR3 sequence is 14 residues long.

The CDR3 DNA reads TGTGCCAGCAGGAAGGGACAGGGGTTCACTGAAGCTTTCTTT. This sequence encodes CASRKGQGFTEAFF. The chain has TRBV6-5 and TRBJ1-1; 10 bases fit TRBD1. Trimming cost V 6 bases and J 4 bases; bases outside gene matches: 5. The germline V gene has CDR1 MNHEY and CDR2 SVGAGI. CDR3 size: 14 residues.

CDR3 coding DNA: TGTGCCAGCACCGGGGGGAACACCGGGGAGCTGTTTTTT. It translates to CASTGGNTGELFF. The rearrangement joins TRBV9 to TRBJ2-2; weak D call: TRBD2 (6 bases). V lost 6 bases to trimming and J lost 1 base, with 7 bases between them. In germline, CDR1 is SGDLS, CDR2 YYNGEE. The CDR3 has 13 residues.

The chain employs TRBV7-6 and TRBJ2-7, with a possible D match to TRBD1 (6 bases). V dropped 1 base and J dropped 2 bases, with 9 bases sitting between them. Germline values: CDR1 SGHVS, CDR2 FNYEAQ. The CDR3 has 14 residues. In nucleotides, the CDR3 is TGTGCCAGCAGCTTAGGTGGGGGCACCTACGAGCAGTACTTC. Translating it yields CASSLGGGTYEQYF.

The rearrangement joins TRBV7-9 to TRBJ1-5; D gene uncertain. V was trimmed by 1 base and J by 1 base, leaving 5 bases between them. Germline V gives CDR1 SEHNR, CDR2 FQNEAQ (reference sequence). There are 14 residues in the CDR3. The CDR3 region is CASSLGHSNQPQHF. The CDR3 nucleotides read TGTGCCAGCAGCTTAGGACACAGCAATCAGCCCCAGCATTTT.

A single count supports this clone. The chain employs TRBV13 and TRBJ2-2; 8 bases match TRBD1. CDR3 length: 13 amino acids. Per the germline V gene, CDR1 is PRHDT and CDR2 is FYEKMQ (reference sequence). The DNA for the CDR3 is TGTACCTATGAGGACAGGGTGTCCGGGGAGCTGTTTTTT. It is translated as CTYEDRVSGELFF.